These 15 T cell receptor beta chains were sequenced from one sample in a study of cytomegalovirus exposure and HLA in healthy donors. In the PCR, 60 Vbeta and 13 Jbeta primers were used. Generated by immunoSEQ multiplex PCR, the TCRdb table keeps only in-frame clones and is missing some. The table shows some 65,000 clones, with approximately 82% occurring only once. Sequenced material: PBMCs. These receptor sequences come from a girl between 10 and 17 years old in good health and CMV-seropositive.

This clone was seen a single time. Other DNA sequences in this specimen translate into the identical CDR3. This rearrangement joins TRBV27 to TRBJ2-7; D gene ambiguous. V lost 4 bases and J lost 0, with 4 bases in between. Germline V CDR1 and CDR2: MNHEY, SMNVEV (reference sequence). The CDR3 is made up of 12 amino acids. This CDR3 reads CASSSSSYEQYF. As DNA, the CDR3 is TGTGCCAGCAGTTCCAGCTCCTACGAGCAGTACTTC.

The chain's CDR3 is CASSTHGARETQYF. Here the CDR3 DNA reads TGTGCCAGCAGCACCCATGGGGCGAGGGAGACCCAGTACTTC. The V call is TRBV11-3, the J call TRBJ2-5; TRBD1 is a possible D gene (5 bases). This CDR3 has 14 residues. V lost 5 bases, J lost 5 bases, and 15 bases lay in between. In germline, CDR1 is SGHNT, CDR2 YENEEA. Drawing the rest from reference TRBV11-3 and TRBJ2-5, the complete variable domain is EAGVVQSPRYKIIEKKQPVAFWCNPISGHNTLYWYLQNLGQGPELLIRYENEEAVDDSQLPKDRFSAERLKGVDSTLKIQPAELGDSAVYLCASSTHGARETQYFGPGTRLLVL.

The chain combines TRBV10-3 with TRBJ2-3; D possibly corresponds to TRBD2 (5 bases). The CDR3 extends over 14 amino acids. Germline V CDR1 and CDR2: ENHRY, SYGVKD. Trimming took off 8 bases at V and 2 bases at J, with 14 bases between the two ends. CDR3 region: CAIGPTGYTDTQYF. The CDR3 DNA reads as TGTGCCATCGGTCCTACGGGGTACACAGATACGCAGTATTTT.

V gene TRBV6-1 combines with J gene TRBJ2-1; a weak D match, TRBD1 (7 bases). Trimming took off 4 bases at V and 1 base at J, with 11 bases between the two ends. Germline loops: CDR1 MNHNS, CDR2 SASEGT. The CDR3 length is 15 residues. CDR3 residues: CASSGGTVSYNEQFF. The DNA for the CDR3 is TGTGCCAGCAGTGGCGGGACAGTTTCCTACAATGAGCAGTTCTTC.

This rearrangement joins TRBV9 to TRBJ2-7, with 13 bases that match TRBD2. Germline V gene data show CDR1 as SGDLS and CDR2 as YYNGEE. This CDR3 contains 14 residues. Trimming removed 3 bases from V and 6 bases from J; junction bases left unmatched: 3. CDR3 protein: CASSEGLAGAEQYF. The CDR3 DNA reads as TGTGCCAGCAGCGAAGGACTAGCGGGAGCCGAGCAGTACTTC.

The chain carries TRBV28 and TRBJ2-5; the D is unclear. Between the trimmed V and J ends, which lost 6 bases and 5 bases, there was a span of 7 bases. Germline assignment: CDR1 MDHEN and CDR2 SYDVKM. The CDR3 totals 11 residues. The DNA of the CDR3 is TGTGCCAGCAGCAATGAGGAGACCCAGTACTTC. Translated, it gives CASSNEETQYF.

CDR3 DNA sequence: TGTGCCAGCAGCTTTGGGACAGGGTCCGAGCAGTACTTC. It yields the protein CASSFGTGSEQYF. This chain connects TRBV7-2 to TRBJ2-7; TRBD1 agrees at 9 bases. V was clipped by 3 bases and J by 6 bases; unmatched bases: 3. This CDR3 contains 13 residues. Per the germline V gene, CDR1 is SGHTA and CDR2 is FQGNSA.

The rearrangement uses TRBV5-1 and TRBJ2-7, with a weak D call TRBD2 (6 bases). From germline, CDR1 is SGHRS and CDR2 YFSETQ. Trimming pared 1 base from V and 7 bases from J, leaving 9 bases between. This CDR3 comprises 12 residues. The DNA of the CDR3 is TGCGCCAGCAGCTTGTGGGGGGAAGAGCAGTACTTC. Translation gives CASSLWGEEQYF.

The V gene is TRBV13, the J gene TRBJ2-7; D unclear. Trimming shortened V by 6 bases and J by 2 bases, and 20 bases separated the two germline ends. Looked up from germline, CDR1 is PRHDT and CDR2 is FYEKMQ (reference sequence). The CDR3 totals 16 residues. The CDR3 is CASSFSEAIKPYEQYF. The CDR3 nucleotides are TGTGCCAGCAGTTTTTCAGAAGCGATAAAGCCCTACGAGCAGTACTTC.

The chain is built from TRBV29-1 and TRBJ2-7; 13 nucleotides align to TRBD2. V lost 6 bases, J lost 3 bases, and 2 bases stayed unmatched. The CDR3 runs to 13 residues. Germline V gene lookup returns CDR1 SQVTM and CDR2 ANQGSEA. CDR3 DNA: TGCAGCGTGGGGACTAGCGGGAACTACGAGCAGTACTTC. It yields the protein CSVGTSGNYEQYF.

This sequence joins TRBV7-4 and TRBJ1-5; D might be TRBD1 (5 bases). The germline CDR1 and CDR2 sequences are SGHVT and SQSDAQ. This CDR3 has 16 residues. V was shortened by 2 bases and J by 7 bases, with 18 bases between the two germline ends. The CDR3 region has the DNA TGTGCCAGCAGCTTAAGGGTCAGGGCGTCGGGCCAGCCCCAGCATTTT. It yields the protein CASSLRVRASGQPQHF. Full variable domain (rest looked up from reference TRBV7-4 and TRBJ1-5): GAGVSQSPRYKVAKRGRDVALRCDSISGHVTLYWYRQTLGQGSEVLTYSQSDAQRDKSGRPSGRFSAERPERSVSTLKIQRTEQGDSAVYLCASSLRVRASGQPQHFGDGTRLSIL.

This chain links TRBV18 with TRBJ1-2; 11 bases are a match to TRBD1. The CDR3 runs to 16 residues. The J segment lost 7 bases and the V segment lost 3 bases, leaving 10 bases of the junction unmatched. Germline assignment: CDR1 KGHSH and CDR2 LQKENI. The CDR3 region is CASSPRTGGEESGYTF. The CDR3 coding sequence is TGTGCCAGCTCACCTCGGACAGGGGGCGAGGAGAGTGGCTACACCTTC. Using reference TRBV18 and TRBJ1-2 for the parts outside the CDR3, the full variable domain is NAGVMQNPRHLVRRRGQEARLRCSPMKGHSHVYWYRQLPEEGLKFMVYLQKENIIDESGMPKERFSAEFPKEGPSILRIQQVVRGDSAAYFCASSPRTGGEESGYTFGSGTRLTVV.

The rearrangement uses TRBV7-8 and TRBJ2-1, with 11 nucleotides matching TRBD2. The CDR3 covers 17 residues. V shed 3 bases and J 5 bases; nucleotides not matched to a gene: 9. Germline CDR1 SGHVS, CDR2 FQNEAQ. Written as DNA, the CDR3 is TGTGCCAGCAGCTTCCGCTCCGGGACTAGCGGCCACAATGAGCAGTTCTTC. Its protein product is CASSFRSGTSGHNEQFF.

This clone came up once. V and J are TRBV7-2 and TRBJ2-3, with D unclear. CDR1 and CDR2 from the germline V gene are SGHTA and FQGNSA. The ends were cut back, 2 bases at V and 5 bases at J, with 11 bases in the middle. The CDR3 sequence is 14 residues long. CDR3 amino acids: CASSLLALQDTQYF. CDR3 coding DNA: TGTGCCAGCAGCTTACTCGCACTGCAAGATACGCAGTATTTT.

This clone was seen a few times. V is TRBV7-9 and J is TRBJ2-7, with a weak D call TRBD1 (6 bases). Trimming took off 1 base at V and 4 bases at J, with 8 bases between the two ends. The CDR3 has 13 amino acids. The V gene's germline CDR1 is SEHNR and CDR2 FQNEAQ (reference sequence). The CDR3 DNA is TGTGCCAGCAGCTTAGTAGGGGGATACGAGCAGTACTTC. Translated, it gives CASSLVGGYEQYF.